Shown below are 8 T cell receptor beta chains from a single sample sequenced in a study of cytomegalovirus exposure and HLA in healthy donors. Some clones are missing from TCRdb's copy, which holds only in-frame ones; the method was immunoSEQ multiplex PCR. This sample yields almost 70,000 clones, of which around 96% are seen a single time; 4.5% belongs to the top ten. What was sequenced was PBMCs. Receptors were obtained from a woman between 18 and 30 years old in good health and CMV-seropositive.

This clone showed up just once. V usage is TRBV9 and J usage is TRBJ1-4; a possible D gene is TRBD1 (6 bases). The V end lost 1 base, the J end lost 8 bases, and 12 bases lay between the germline ends. CDR1 is SGDLS, CDR2 YYNGEE, per germline. The CDR3 contains 14 residues. CDR3 in DNA: TGTGCCAGCAGCGTATCAGGGGCAGGAGAAAAACTGTTTTTT. It encodes CASSVSGAGEKLFF.

CDR3 region: CASSETAGDYSSYEQYF. CDR3 bases: TGTGCCAGCAGTGAAACCGCGGGCGATTACAGCTCCTACGAGCAGTACTTC. This chain joins TRBV28 and TRBJ2-7; TRBD2 might be the D (5 bases). Germline CDR1 reads MDHEN; CDR2 reads SYDVKM. Trimming pared 5 bases from V and 0 bases from J, leaving 20 bases between. This CDR3 is 17 amino acids long.

The DNA of the CDR3 is TGTGCCAGTAGCCGGGACTCCGGAGGGATCGAGCAGTACTTC. It translates to CASSRDSGGIEQYF. The chain is built from TRBV19 and TRBJ2-7, with D tentatively TRBD2 (6 bases). This CDR3 spans 14 amino acids. Trimming took off 6 bases at V and 6 bases at J, with 18 bases between the two ends. Germline V gives CDR1 LNHDA, CDR2 SQIVND (reference sequence). Drawing the rest from reference TRBV19 and TRBJ2-7, the complete variable domain is DGGITQSPKYLFRKEGQNVTLSCEQNLNHDAMYWYRQDPGQGLRLIYYSQIVNDFQKGDIAEGYSVSREKKESFPLTVTSAQKNPTAFYLCASSRDSGGIEQYFGPGTRLTVT.

The gene calls are TRBV9 and TRBJ2-2; tentatively, D is TRBD2 (6 bases). With 6 bases removed from V and 1 base from J, the gap between germline ends came to 10 bases. This CDR3 comprises 14 residues. Germline loops: CDR1 SGDLS, CDR2 YYNGEE. The CDR3 nucleotides read TGTGCCAGCACTCGGGGAGGGAACACCGGGGAGCTGTTTTTT. It is translated as CASTRGGNTGELFF.

V gene TRBV23-1 combines with J gene TRBJ2-7, with 10 bases matching TRBD2. TRBV23-1 is filed as an ORF, its function uncertain. V shed 0 bases and J 6 bases; nucleotides not matched to a gene: 5. This CDR3 contains 15 residues. CDR3 loop: CASSQSMIAGGEQYF. The CDR3 nucleotides read TGCGCCAGCAGTCAATCGATGATAGCGGGAGGCGAGCAGTACTTC.

The chain is built from TRBV29-1 and TRBJ2-2; 7 bases map to TRBD1. The CDR3 is 14 residues long. The germline V gene encodes CDR1 SQVTM and CDR2 ANQGSEA. Losses at the gene ends were 3 bases for V and 1 base for J; bases not matched to a gene: 2. The CDR3: CSVEAGGNTGELFF. The CDR3 DNA reads TGCAGCGTTGAGGCAGGGGGGAACACCGGGGAGCTGTTTTTT.

CDR3 coding DNA: TGTGCCAGCCACAACCGGGGGACAGGGCTCCTAAACTATGGCTACACCTTC. It codes for CASHNRGTGLLNYGYTF. V gene TRBV11-3 combines with J gene TRBJ1-2; 9 bases are a match to TRBD1. The V gene end was trimmed by 8 bases and the J gene end by 2 bases; junction bases not matched to a gene: 15. CDR1 is SGHNT, CDR2 YENEEA, per germline. The CDR3 runs 17 residues.

The rearrangement links TRBV7-3 to TRBJ2-1, with 7 nucleotides matching TRBD1. CDR3 length: 16 amino acids. V lost 5 bases to trimming and J lost 1 base; unmatched junction nucleotides: 8. Germline lookup yields CDR1 SGHTA and CDR2 FQGTGA. The CDR3 region is CASSPRDRGSYNEQFF. In DNA, the CDR3 is TGTGCCAGCAGCCCCAGGGACAGAGGGTCCTACAATGAGCAGTTCTTC.